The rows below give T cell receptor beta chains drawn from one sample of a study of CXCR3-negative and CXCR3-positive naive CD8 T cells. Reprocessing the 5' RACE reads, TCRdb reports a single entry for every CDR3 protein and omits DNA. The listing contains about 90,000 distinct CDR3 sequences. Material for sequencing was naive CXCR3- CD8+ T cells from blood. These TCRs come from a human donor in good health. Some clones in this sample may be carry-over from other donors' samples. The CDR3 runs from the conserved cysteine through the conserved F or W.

CDR3 protein: CASSETGPGSYNEQFF
V gene: TRBV6-4
J gene: TRBJ2-1

CDR3 protein: CASSFQGHHEQYF
V gene: TRBV7-9
J gene: TRBJ2-7

CDR3 protein: CASKEYGSSYNEQFF
V gene: TRBV6-2/TRBV6-3
J gene: TRBJ2-1

CDR3 protein: CASSLLAGDPDTQYF
V gene: TRBV7-9
J gene: TRBJ2-3

CDR3 protein: CASSLGRGAEAFF
V gene: TRBV13
J gene: TRBJ1-1

CDR3 protein: CASGSSPHPYEQYF
V gene: TRBV7-9
J gene: TRBJ2-7

CDR3 protein: CATAGTAYTDTQYF
V gene: TRBV15
J gene: TRBJ2-3

CDR3 protein: CSASGRSSYEQYF
V gene: TRBV20-1
J gene: TRBJ2-7

CDR3 protein: CAIKEAGANNEQFF
V gene: TRBV6-1
J gene: TRBJ2-1

CDR3 protein: CASSLTPTGVRHEQYF
V gene: TRBV5-6
J gene: TRBJ2-7

CDR3 protein: CASSLDGHSEAFF
V gene: TRBV28
J gene: TRBJ1-1

CDR3 protein: CASSLLGFGTGELFF
V gene: TRBV12-3/TRBV12-4
J gene: TRBJ2-2

CDR3 protein: CSARRTSPGYTF
V gene: TRBV20-1
J gene: TRBJ1-2

CDR3 protein: CASSYSGLAGGRSTGELFF
V gene: TRBV6-5
J gene: TRBJ2-2

CDR3 protein: CSVEGAGMETQYF
V gene: TRBV29-1
J gene: TRBJ2-5

CDR3 protein: CASSSRDSIYEQYF
V gene: TRBV27
J gene: TRBJ2-7

CDR3 protein: CASSSGEARGTEAFF
V gene: TRBV5-1
J gene: TRBJ1-1

CDR3 protein: CAWSADILEKLFF
V gene: TRBV30
J gene: TRBJ1-4

CDR3 protein: CASRIAGTDTQYF
V gene: TRBV7-3
J gene: TRBJ2-3